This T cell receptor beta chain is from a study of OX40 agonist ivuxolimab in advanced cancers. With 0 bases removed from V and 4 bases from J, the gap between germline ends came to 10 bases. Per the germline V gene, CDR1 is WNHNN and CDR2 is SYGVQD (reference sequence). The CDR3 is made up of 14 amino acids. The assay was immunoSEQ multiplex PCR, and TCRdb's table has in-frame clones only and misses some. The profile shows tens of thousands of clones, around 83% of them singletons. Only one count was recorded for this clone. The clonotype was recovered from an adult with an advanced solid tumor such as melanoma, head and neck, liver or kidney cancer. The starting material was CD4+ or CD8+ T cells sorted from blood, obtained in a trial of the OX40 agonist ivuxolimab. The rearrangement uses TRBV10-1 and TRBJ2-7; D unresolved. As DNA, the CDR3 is TGCGCCAGCAGTGAGTCGGGCACAGTTTACGAGCAGTACTTC. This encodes CASSESGTVYEQYF.